This record concerns one T cell receptor (beta chain) sequence. This clonotype was observed a few times. The antigen this receptor binds is unknown. Base qualities are not at hand, and no much larger clone is one base apart. This sample is part of a study of T-cell memory formation after mild COVID-19 (dated by TCRdb to 2020 to 2022). For the study in its entirety: TCR sequence clusters from the two donors were found to be largely donor specific. The cohort comprised two young, previously healthy adult volunteers, one female and one male. Longitudinal TCRalpha and TCRbeta repertoire sequencing tracked T-cell clones expanding and contracting after mild COVID-19 in a couple of donors.

PBMCs were isolated by Ficoll-Paque density gradient centrifugation. The V end gives up 5 bases and the J end 7 bases, leaving 14 bases in the junction not matched to a gene. Taken from cysteine to phenylalanine, the CDR3 has 15 residues. CDR3 DNA only is kept here, 45 bases in frame from base 1. Taken from the germline V gene (reference sequence), the CDR1 and CDR2 loops are SEHNR and FQNEAQ. What the study reported, not specific to this receptor: Only a couple of mild cases were covered in the study, and larger cohorts including severe cases with pre-infection samples were considered necessary. Some responding clones were detected in pre-infection memory, suggesting pre-existing cross-reactive memory T cells joined the SARS-CoV-2 response. Clones that contracted from day 15 to 85 showed balanced CD4/CD8 phenotypes, whereas a second wave of clones that expanded from day 15 to 37 leaned towards CD4+. Whether the second-wave clones peaking on day 37 were SARS-CoV-2 specific was not confirmed. Contracting CD4+ clones were found mainly in CM and EM memory subsets, while CD8+ clones were enriched in EMRA.

Sequencing was performed on an Illumina NovaSeq 6000. cDNA libraries for TCRalpha and TCRbeta were prepared by 5'RACE using constant-segment primers, with sample barcodes and unique molecular identifiers added. Trizol reagent was used to extract RNA from every sample. Amplification of the libraries took two PCR steps, and the second step added a second sample barcode plus Illumina TruSeq adapters. The libraries were sequenced on an Illumina NovaSeq using 2 x 150 bp paired-end reads. The paper's data handling went like this. With migec v1.2.7, reads were demultiplexed and then collapsed into UMI-guided consensus sequences. Using mixcr v2.1.11, the UMI consensuses were aligned to TRA and TRB V and J templates and assembled into clonotypes. A clonotype was counted as expanded or contracted only if both edgeR and NoisET called the change significant, with noise models trained on biological replicates. For edgeR calls, the cutoffs were a false discovery rate-adjusted p below 0.01 and a log2 fold-change threshold of 1. PCA with hierarchical clustering of max-normalized trajectories of the 1000 most abundant clonotypes was used as exploratory dynamics analysis. Separately sequenced CD4+ and CD8+ repertoires were used to assign a CD4 or CD8 phenotype to each responding clone. Through fastp at Q25 and MiXCR, TCRdb rebuilt clones from the public reads, retaining in-frame beta chains. Every CDR3 protein is listed once, alongside the most common genes and DNA of its rows. The V and J calls, along with clone size, are taken from TCRdb and not from the paper's own processing. The sample table contains fewer than 350,000 distinct CDR3 sequences; only one count was recorded for 7.5% to 9.5% of them. The ten largest clones take up less than 25% of the sample.

The rearrangement joined TRBV7-9 to TRBJ2-7, and 7 junction bases match TRBD2. The receptor was derived from a man aged 18 to 30 who had mild COVID-19 (a few samples of this study predate the infection). The sample titles of this study are shuffled in the database, so cell type and time point are left out; the donor was told from shared clones. Sequencing used PBMCs or a T cell subset sorted from them (not recorded which). The sequenced DNA is TGTGCCAGCAGCCGCGGGGCTAGCGGAACGGGGGAGCAGTACTTC. Its coded protein is CASSRGASGTGEQYF.